Detailed here is one T cell receptor (beta chain). Its antigen is currently not known. No much larger clone is present one base from it, and per-base qualities are unavailable. There are 13 amino acids in the CDR3, from cysteine to phenylalanine inclusive. Kept here is only the CDR3 DNA, which spans 39 bases and is read in frame from base 1. At the junction V is shortened by 2 bases and J by 16 bases, with 15 bases in between. Systemically healthy Caucasian individuals from Russia, roughly 40 in total and aged roughly 6 to 95 years, were included as donors. Each donor gave roughly 9 milliliters of peripheral blood, drawn into EDTA-treated Vacutainer tubes. Ficoll-Paque density-gradient centrifugation was used to isolate PBMCs, with at least 7 million per sample. Total RNA was extracted from PBMCs with Trizol reagent, with at least 5 micrograms obtained per sample. For every donor, flow cytometry on a PBMC aliquot measured the percentage of naive CD45RAhigh/CD27high T cells.

This entry comes from a study of blood T cells in healthy people across ages (dated by TCRdb to the mid-2010s). In terms of the full investigation: In model experiments, roughly one uniquely barcoded TCR beta cDNA molecule per two T cells was captured by template switching. Age-related changes in TCR beta repertoire diversity were measured in the study by deep sequencing normalized with unique cDNA molecular identifiers. The donors were split into four age groups: young (average 16 years), middle-aged (roughly 42), aged (62) and long-lived (roughly 80). Using the same blood draw, the study looked at two additional independent replicas of 1 million unique cDNA reads for two donors, one aged 18 to 30 and the other aged 80 or older. The paper as a whole reports these results and caveats: The CMV infection status of donors was not known, potentially confounding age-related changes in expanded clonotypes. Estimates of total diversity based on one million sequenced T cells were regarded as lower bounds and as underestimates. The long-lived group showed more naive CD4+ T cells, fewer expanded clones and increased TCR diversity than the aged group, suggesting age selection. Observed TCR beta diversity correlated strongly with the percentage of naive T cells measured by flow cytometry. Conclusive comparison of naive and antigen-experienced compartments was prevented by the profiling of bulk unsorted PBMCs. As age increased, observed TCR beta diversity per million T cells dropped in a roughly linear way, and a significant reduction was already evident by age 40.

Library preparation was by 5' RACE. The sequencer listed for this sample is Illumina HiSeq 2500. A second PCR of about 7 to 12 cycles was run with a J-beta primer mix and a sample-barcoded 5' primer. A unique molecular identifier was introduced onto each TCR beta cDNA molecule by a template-switch 5' adaptor carrying 12 random nucleotides. Each sample yielded at least 2.5 million CDR3-containing paired-end reads. All of the RNA was converted into first-strand cDNA using the Mint cDNA synthesis kit, with a TRBC-specific oligonucleotide serving as the primer. All cDNA was treated with uracil-DNA glycosylase and then went through a first 18-cycle PCR with the universal primers M1SS and BC2_uni_R. The study's own analysis went as follows. Normalization of each sample was performed by random selection of 1 million high-quality reads, each carrying a distinct molecular identifier. Instead of being binned into consensus sequences, reads that shared molecular identifiers were thrown out. CDR3 identification, clonotype clustering and error correction used MiTCR with a Q25 quality threshold and the strictest error-elimination algorithm. A nonparametric unseen species model using Euler transformation provided a lower-bound estimate of total TCR beta diversity. TCRdb itself trimmed the public reads at Q25 with fastp, ran MiXCR and retained productive beta chains. Every entry covers one CDR3 protein and lists the most common genes and DNA from its rows. TCRdb's processing, not the authors' own work, is the source of the V and J calls. For this sample the table gives approximately 780,000 distinct CDR3 sequences, of which roughly 24% were detected only once. The ten top clones hold 3% of the sample.

Another study also made use of these data, one on T cells of mothers and their children. Per the second study: Nine systemically healthy Caucasian individuals, comprising three mothers and their six children, were included as donors. cDNA synthesis used all of the extracted RNA, with roughly 1.5 ug of RNA in each 15 ul reaction. In the second PCR, the M1S primer added sample barcodes and 2-4 random nucleotides. More than 8 million TCR beta CDR3 reads were obtained from each mother, and roughly 3 million reads were obtained from each child. Thymic selection similarly shapes TCR recombination output in related and unrelated pairs, with minor effect from inherited differences. Normalized repertoire overlap was always found to be slightly, but never significantly, higher in related mother-child pairs than in unrelated mother-child pairs. With a sensitivity of approximately 93 clones per million clonotypes, no persistent microchimeric T cell clones were detected. The study used deep NGS to compare TCR beta repertoires of mothers and children, seeking features distinguishing related mother-child pairs from unrelated individuals. The mean age was about 40 +/- 4 years for the mothers and approximately 11 +/- 4 years for the children. Libraries were sequenced on Illumina HiSeq 2000 with 100+100 nt paired-end reads after adapter ligation with NEBNext reagents. To prevent cross-contamination, the mother and child libraries were prepared one month apart and sequenced in separate runs. Each donor had between roughly 500,000 and 2,100,000 distinct TCR beta clonotypes identified. Naive TCR beta clonotypes were estimated from low-frequency clonotypes matched to each donor's FACS-determined naive share, without sorting.

This TCR derives from a boy between 10 and 17 years old in good health. Sequenced material: blood. Recombination connected TRBV12-3 or TRBV12-4 to TRBJ1-6, and perhaps TRBD1 as D gene, on 6 matching bases. The CDR3 region has the sequence CASSLFRLDRLHF. The nucleotides are TGTGCCAGCAGTTTATTCCGATTGGACAGACTCCACTTT.